These 24 T cell receptor beta chains were all obtained from the same sample, sequenced in a study of type 1 and type 2 diabetes patients. Genomic DNA was the PCR template. A primer set of 30 forward and 13 reverse primers amplified the CDR3. Each CDR3 protein is one row after TCRdb ran MiXCR on the multiplex PCR reads. The repertoire includes fewer than 300,000 distinct CDR3 sequences, roughly 50% of them detected once, and roughly 13% sits in the top ten. The sequencing sample was made of peripheral blood mononuclear cells (PBMCs). These receptors were collected from a man aged 18 to 30 with type 2 diabetes.

The chain carries TRBV12-3 or TRBV12-4 and TRBJ2-7; D remains unclear. V was pared by 4 bases and J by 6 bases, with 16 bases between. CDR3 length: 14 residues. Here the CDR3 reads CASSSPRVGGEQYF. The CDR3 DNA follows: TGTGCCAGCAGTTCACCCCGGGTCGGCGGCGAGCAGTACTTC.

This chain links TRBV12-3 or TRBV12-4 with TRBJ2-5; D not certain. The CDR3 has 13 amino acids. The V and J ends lost 5 bases and 1 base respectively, with 8 bases between them. The CDR3 is CASSTGFQETQYF. The CDR3 nucleotides are TGTGCCAGCAGTACTGGGTTCCAAGAGACCCAGTACTTC.

This clonotype was detected only a few times. The chain combines TRBV4-1 with TRBJ1-1, with D maybe TRBD1 (5 bases). Trimming stripped 3 bases from V and 11 bases from J, with 13 bases between. CDR3 length: 12 residues. Germline V gives CDR1 MGHRA, CDR2 YSYEKL. CDR3 residues: CASSHIRDRAFF. The CDR3 DNA reads TGCGCCAGCAGCCATATTAGGGACCGGGCTTTCTTT.

The CDR3 DNA reads TGTGCCAGCAGCGGAGCGGTCCAGGGGGAAGGTGGCTACACCTTC. Amino acid sequence: CASSGAVQGEGGYTF. The chain carries TRBV7-9 and TRBJ1-2; TRBD1 aligns across 7 bases. This CDR3 contains 15 residues. Unmatched junction bases numbered 13, after V lost 5 bases and J lost 7 bases. Germline CDR1 and CDR2: SEHNR and FQNEAQ (reference sequence).

V gene TRBV24-1 combines with J gene TRBJ2-2, with 11 bases matching TRBD1. The trim removed 3 bases at V and 4 bases at J, leaving 9 bases unmatched. The CDR3 runs 18 residues. Germline assignment: CDR1 KGHDR and CDR2 SFDVKD. DNA of the CDR3: TGTGCCACCAGTGATACGGGACAGGGGGATTTTGGCACCGGGGAGCTGTTTTTT. Residues: CATSDTGQGDFGTGELFF.

In this sample, this clonotype turned up many times. V gene TRBV2 combines with J gene TRBJ1-1; D is perhaps TRBD1 (5 bases). The V end lost 5 bases, the J end lost 0 bases, and 10 bases lay between the germline ends. Germline V gene lookup returns CDR1 SNHLY and CDR2 FYNNEI. This CDR3 is 14 amino acids long. This chain's CDR3 is CASSPGVMNTEAFF. The CDR3 region has the DNA TGTGCCAGCAGTCCGGGGGTAATGAACACTGAAGCTTTCTTT. Supplemented by reference TRBV2 and TRBJ1-1, the full variable domain reads EPEVTQTPSHQVTQMGQEVILRCVPISNHLYFYWYRQILGQKVEFLVSFYNNEISEKSEIFDDQFSVERPDGSNFTLKIRSTKLEDSAMYFCASSPGVMNTEAFFGQGTRLTVV.

This chain uses TRBV4-2 with TRBJ2-1, with 9 bases matching TRBD1. The CDR3 consists of 15 residues. CDR1 is LGHNA and CDR2 is YNFKEQ in the germline V gene. The V gene end was trimmed by 5 bases and the J gene end by 5 bases; junction bases not matched to a gene: 7. CDR3 loop: CASSGTGWTDNEQFF. Here the CDR3 DNA reads TGTGCCAGCAGCGGGACAGGGTGGACGGACAATGAGCAGTTCTTC.

The rearrangement links TRBV20-1 to TRBJ1-1; perhaps TRBD1 as D (5 bases). Germline CDR1 is DFQATT and CDR2 is SNEGSKA (reference sequence). V was shortened by 1 base and J by 0 bases, with 12 bases between the two germline ends. The CDR3 totals 15 residues. The CDR3 DNA follows: TGCAGTGCTAGAGTGGCCGGGACGTTGAACACTGAAGCTTTCTTT. It codes for CSARVAGTLNTEAFF.

This clonotype was found many times. The genes are TRBV30 and TRBJ2-7; TRBD1 matches 8 bases. CDR1 and CDR2 (germline): GTSNPN, SVGIG (reference sequence). This CDR3 is 13 amino acids long. V gave up 4 bases and J gave up 4 bases; unmatched junction bases: 6. The chain's CDR3 is CAWKGTGGYEQYF. As DNA, the CDR3 is TGTGCCTGGAAGGGAACAGGGGGGTACGAGCAGTACTTC.

Only one count was recorded for this clonotype. This chain uses TRBV7-3 with TRBJ2-7, with D maybe TRBD2 (5 bases). The germline V gene encodes CDR1 SGHTA and CDR2 FQGTGA. This CDR3 contains 14 residues. Between the trimmed V and J ends, which lost 0 bases and 3 bases, there was a span of 9 bases. In nucleotides, the CDR3 is TGTGCCAGCAGCTTAACTCCTGGGAGCTACGAGCAGTACTTC. It codes for CASSLTPGSYEQYF.

V and J are TRBV28 and TRBJ2-7, with a possible D match to TRBD1 (6 bases). Trimming stripped 7 bases from V and 3 bases from J, with 16 bases between. CDR1 MDHEN and CDR2 SYDVKM come from the germline V gene. The CDR3 length is 14 residues. DNA of the CDR3: TGTGCCAGCACCTTGACAGGACCCTACTACGAGCAGTACTTC. This encodes CASTLTGPYYEQYF. Together with reference TRBV28 and TRBJ2-7, the CDR3 gives the full variable domain: DVKVTQSSRYLVKRTGEKVFLECVQDMDHENMFWYRQDPGLGLRLIYFSYDVKMKEKGDIPEGYSVSREKKERFSLILESASTNQTSMYLCASTLTGPYYEQYFGPGTRLTVT.

This clonotype has only a few counts. The genes are TRBV20-1 and TRBJ1-2, with TRBD1 matching over 8 bases. Trimming took 3 bases from V and 6 from J; bases not matched to a gene: 9. Germline lookup yields CDR1 DFQATT and CDR2 SNEGSKA (reference sequence). The CDR3 spans 14 residues. CDR3 DNA sequence: TGCAGTGCTAGCCCTCAGACAGGGGCGGATGGCTACACCTTC. Amino acid sequence: CSASPQTGADGYTF.

Remarks on this clonotype: Being one base from a much bigger clone, this may be a read error. This is likely a read error, given that the CDR3 carries no conserved phenylalanine or tryptophan at its end. The genes are TRBV7-6 and TRBJ1-1; D is unresolved. The CDR3 runs 14 residues. The germline V and J ends were trimmed by 6 bases and 9 bases, with 20 bases remaining between them. Germline V lookup: CDR1 SGHVS, CDR2 FNYEAQ. CDR3 in amino acids: CASSELGLDTQAFS. CDR3 DNA: TGTGCCAGCAGTGAATTAGGCCTTGACACGCAAGCTTTCTCT.

To note about this clonotype: This may arise from a read error, as a much more abundant clone is one base away. J is TRBJ1-6 and V is TRBV2, with D possibly TRBD1 on 6 matching bases. The V gene's germline CDR1 is SNHLY and CDR2 FYNNEI. The CDR3 spans 15 residues. The CDR3 loop reads CASRDNGQLNTPLHF. The CDR3 DNA is TGTGCCAGCAGGGACAATGGACAGCTTAATACACCCCTCCACTTT.

This clonotype was recorded a few times. The V gene is TRBV29-1, the J gene TRBJ1-6; TRBD1 aligns across 7 bases. The length of the CDR3 is 13 residues. Germline V gives CDR1 SQVTM, CDR2 ANQGSEA. With V trimmed by 6 bases and J by 8 bases, 7 bases remained unmatched. The CDR3 bases are TGCAGCGTAAGACAGGGTGGTGATTCACCCCTCCACTTT. Its translation: CSVRQGGDSPLHF.

J is TRBJ1-6 and V is TRBV7-2; possibly TRBD1 for D (5 bases). V was cut by 1 base and J by 7 bases, with 11 bases left in between. The germline CDR1 and CDR2 sequences are SGHTA and FQGNSA. The CDR3 runs to 15 residues. The DNA for the CDR3 is TGTGCCAGCAGCTTAGGGGGCGCCGGAAATTCACCCCTCCACTTT. Its protein product is CASSLGGAGNSPLHF.

In its sample, this clonotype was seen a few times. V is TRBV11-2 and J is TRBJ2-1; the D call may be TRBD1 or TRBD2 (6 bases each). Germline assignment: CDR1 SGHAT and CDR2 FQNNGV. Trimming pared 1 base from V and 10 bases from J, leaving 17 bases between. This CDR3 is 15 amino acids long. The CDR3 coding sequence is TGTGCCAGCAGCTTAGCTTATGAGGGGGGACGAGAGCAGTTCTTC. As protein: CASSLAYEGGREQFF. Using reference TRBV11-2 and TRBJ2-1 for the parts outside the CDR3, the full variable domain is EAGVAQSPRYKIIEKRQSVAFWCNPISGHATLYWYQQILGQGPKLLIQFQNNGVVDDSQLPKDRFSAERLKGVDSTLKIQPAKLEDSAVYLCASSLAYEGGREQFFGPGTRLTVL.

This clonotype was observed once. The rearrangement uses TRBV11-2 and TRBJ2-7; D gene uncertain. The CDR3 runs to 13 residues. Deletions cut 3 bases from V and 1 base from J, with 7 bases between. From germline, CDR1 is SGHAT and CDR2 FQNNGV. The CDR3 protein is CASSFFLSYEQYF. The CDR3 nucleotides read TGTGCCAGCAGCTTTTTTCTGTCCTACGAGCAGTACTTC.

The rearrangement uses TRBV10-1 and TRBJ2-3, with 7 positions matching TRBD2. V lost 0 bases, J lost 0 bases, and 6 bases stayed unmatched. Germline V gene data show CDR1 as WNHNN and CDR2 as SYGVQD (reference sequence). There are 17 residues in the CDR3. This chain's CDR3 is CASSESGLESSTDTQYF. CDR3 DNA sequence: TGCGCCAGCAGTGAGTCCGGACTAGAGTCTAGCACAGATACGCAGTATTTT.

V and J are TRBV29-1 and TRBJ2-1, with D uncertain. This CDR3 contains 12 residues. V dropped 2 bases and J dropped 10 bases, with 12 bases sitting between them. The V gene's germline CDR1 is SQVTM and CDR2 ANQGSEA. DNA of the CDR3: TGCAGCGTTGAATTTGGCGTGGGGGAGCAGTTCTTC. Encoded protein: CSVEFGVGEQFF.

This clonotype was recorded a few times. This rearrangement joins TRBV6-5 to TRBJ1-2; TRBD1 agrees at 10 bases. The CDR3 is made up of 17 amino acids. V shed 6 bases and J 2 bases; nucleotides not matched to a gene: 12. Germline lookup yields CDR1 MNHEY and CDR2 SVGAGI. CDR3 DNA sequence: TGTGCCAGCAGCCTACTTATCTTGGGACAGGGGAACTATGGCTACACCTTC. Translated: CASSLLILGQGNYGYTF.

J is TRBJ2-5 and V is TRBV13; the D call may be TRBD1 or TRBD2 (5 bases each). Trimming cost V 6 bases and J 2 bases, with 16 bases left between them. The CDR3 is 15 amino acids. Germline V CDR1 and CDR2: PRHDT, FYEKMQ (reference sequence). CDR3 nucleotides: TGTGCCAGCAGTTCACCTGGGACGCTGCAAGAGACCCAGTACTTC. Its protein product is CASSSPGTLQETQYF.

The sample holds a few counts of this clonotype. The chain employs TRBV12-3 or TRBV12-4 and TRBJ2-3; no reliable D call. Trimming pared 6 bases from V and 6 bases from J, leaving 10 bases between. The CDR3 runs to 12 residues. CDR3 DNA sequence: TGTGCCAGCAGCCCGACTGCTGATACGCAGTATTTT. Translated, it gives CASSPTADTQYF.

This clonotype was recorded a few times. This rearrangement joins TRBV7-3 to TRBJ2-1, with 14 bases lining up with TRBD2. The CDR3 totals 17 residues. Trimming took 3 bases from V and 8 from J; bases not matched to a gene: 9. The V gene's germline CDR1 is SGHTA and CDR2 FQGTGA. CDR3 protein: CASSLTGLAGGFDEQFF. Written as DNA, the CDR3 is TGTGCCAGCAGCTTGACTGGACTAGCGGGGGGTTTCGATGAGCAGTTCTTC.